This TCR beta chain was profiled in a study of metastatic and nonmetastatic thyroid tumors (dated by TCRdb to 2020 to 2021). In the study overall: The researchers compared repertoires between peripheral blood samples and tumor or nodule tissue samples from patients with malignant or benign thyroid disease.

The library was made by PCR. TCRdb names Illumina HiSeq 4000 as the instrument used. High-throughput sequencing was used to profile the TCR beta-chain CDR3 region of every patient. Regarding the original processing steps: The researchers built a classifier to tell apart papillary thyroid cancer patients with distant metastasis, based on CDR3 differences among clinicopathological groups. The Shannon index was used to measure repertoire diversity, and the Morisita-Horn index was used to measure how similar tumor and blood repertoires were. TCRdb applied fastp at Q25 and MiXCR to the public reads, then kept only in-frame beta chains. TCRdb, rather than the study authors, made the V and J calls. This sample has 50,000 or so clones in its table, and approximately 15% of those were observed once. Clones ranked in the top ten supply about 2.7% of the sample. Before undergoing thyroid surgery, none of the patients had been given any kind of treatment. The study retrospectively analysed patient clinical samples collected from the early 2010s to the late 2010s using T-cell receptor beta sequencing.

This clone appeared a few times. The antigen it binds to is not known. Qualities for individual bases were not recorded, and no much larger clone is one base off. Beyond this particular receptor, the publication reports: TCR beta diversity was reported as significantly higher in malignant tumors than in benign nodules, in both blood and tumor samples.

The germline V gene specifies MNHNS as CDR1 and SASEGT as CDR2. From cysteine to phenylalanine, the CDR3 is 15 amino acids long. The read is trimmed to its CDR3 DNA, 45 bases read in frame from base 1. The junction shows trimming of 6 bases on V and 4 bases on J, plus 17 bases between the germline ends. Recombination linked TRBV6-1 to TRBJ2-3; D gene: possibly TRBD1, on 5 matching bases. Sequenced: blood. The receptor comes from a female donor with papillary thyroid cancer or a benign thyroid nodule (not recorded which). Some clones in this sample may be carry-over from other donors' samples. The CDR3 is CASRSLTDKADTQYF. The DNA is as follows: TGTGCCAGCAGATCATTGACAGATAAGGCAGATACGCAGTATTTT.